This T cell receptor beta chain is drawn from a study of T cells after yellow fever vaccination. TCRdb called the 5' RACE reads again in MiXCR, with one record for every CDR3 protein. This table holds 310,000 or so distinct CDR3 sequences, around 4% found once. The V gene lost 4 bases and the J gene lost 4 bases, with 16 bases spanning the gap. Germline V gene data show CDR1 as SQVTM and CDR2 as ANQGSEA. The CDR3 is 15 amino acids. This clonotype was recorded at least ten times. V is TRBV29-1 and J is TRBJ2-2; D is perhaps TRBD1 (5 bases). This TCR came from a man younger than 30 who received the YFV17D yellow fever vaccine. The sample in question was PBMCs, obtained on the day of the yellow fever booster vaccination. CDR3 loop: CSVGAPGAGTGELFF. The CDR3 DNA reads as TGCAGCGTTGGTGCCCCTGGGGCAGGCACCGGGGAGCTGTTTTTT.